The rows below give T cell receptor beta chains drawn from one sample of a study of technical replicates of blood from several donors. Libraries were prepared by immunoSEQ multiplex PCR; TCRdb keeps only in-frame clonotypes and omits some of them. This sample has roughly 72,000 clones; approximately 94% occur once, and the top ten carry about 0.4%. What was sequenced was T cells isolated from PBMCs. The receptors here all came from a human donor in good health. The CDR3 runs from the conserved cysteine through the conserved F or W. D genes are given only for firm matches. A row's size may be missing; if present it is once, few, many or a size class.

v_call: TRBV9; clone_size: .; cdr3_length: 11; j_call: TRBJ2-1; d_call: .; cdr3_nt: TGTGCCAGCAGCGAGGGGGATGAGCAGTTCTTC; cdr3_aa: CASSEGDEQFF
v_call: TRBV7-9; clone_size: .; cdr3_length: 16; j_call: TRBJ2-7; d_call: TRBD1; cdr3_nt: TGTGCCAGCAGCTTAGGGAGGGACAGGGGATACCGCGAGCAGTACTTC; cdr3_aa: CASSLGRDRGYREQYF
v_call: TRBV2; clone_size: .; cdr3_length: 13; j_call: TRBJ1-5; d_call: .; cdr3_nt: TGTGCCAGCAATCTAATTAGCAATCAGCCCCAGCATTTT; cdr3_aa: CASNLISNQPQHF
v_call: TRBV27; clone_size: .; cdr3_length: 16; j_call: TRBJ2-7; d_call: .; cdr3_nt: TGTGCCAGCAGCCCTTCACAGGCGGTTTATCAATACGAGCAGTACTTC; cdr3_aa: CASSPSQAVYQYEQYF
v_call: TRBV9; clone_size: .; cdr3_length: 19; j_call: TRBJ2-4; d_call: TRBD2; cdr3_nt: TGTGCCAGCAGCGTAGGGCTAGCGGGAGGGGTTAAGGCCAAAAACATTCAGTACTTC; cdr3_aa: CASSVGLAGGVKAKNIQYF
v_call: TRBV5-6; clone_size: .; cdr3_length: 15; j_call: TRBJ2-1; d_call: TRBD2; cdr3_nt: TGTGCCAGCAGCCCCGGACTAGCGACCTACAATGAGCAGTTCTTC; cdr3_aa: CASSPGLATYNEQFF
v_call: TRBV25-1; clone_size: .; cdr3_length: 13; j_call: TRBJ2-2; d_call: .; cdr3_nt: TGTGCCAGCCGACTAGAGGGCACCGGGGAGCTGTTTTTT; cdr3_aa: CASRLEGTGELFF
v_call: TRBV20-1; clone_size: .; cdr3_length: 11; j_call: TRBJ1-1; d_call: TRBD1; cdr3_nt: TGCAGTGCTACCAAGGACAGGGTGGATTTCTTT; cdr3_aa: CSATKDRVDFF
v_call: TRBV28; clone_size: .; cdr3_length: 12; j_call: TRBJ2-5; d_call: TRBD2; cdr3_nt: TGTGCCAGCTGGGGGGGTGAGGGGACCCAGTACTTC; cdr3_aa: CASWGGEGTQYF
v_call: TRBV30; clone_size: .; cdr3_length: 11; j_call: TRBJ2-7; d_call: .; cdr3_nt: TGTGCCTGGAGTCAAAACTACGAGCAGTACTTC; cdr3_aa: CAWSQNYEQYF
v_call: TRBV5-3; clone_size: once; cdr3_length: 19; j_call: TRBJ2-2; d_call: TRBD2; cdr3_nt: TGTGCCAGAAGCTTGTCACCACTAGCGGGAGTCGCGAACACCGGGGAGCTGTTTTTT; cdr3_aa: CARSLSPLAGVANTGELFF
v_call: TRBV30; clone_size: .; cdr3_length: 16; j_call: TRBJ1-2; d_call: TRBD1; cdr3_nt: TGTGCCTGGAGTGTATTCGGCAGGGGGCTCCATCGAGGCTACACCTTC; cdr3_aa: CAWSVFGRGLHRGYTF
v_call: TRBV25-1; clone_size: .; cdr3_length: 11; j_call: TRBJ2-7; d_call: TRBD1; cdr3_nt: TGTGCCAGCGGGACAGGGTCCGAGCAGTACTTC; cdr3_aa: CASGTGSEQYF
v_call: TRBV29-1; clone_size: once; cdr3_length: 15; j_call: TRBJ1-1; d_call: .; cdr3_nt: TGCAGCGTTGACGGCAGCCAGTCGGGGAGCACTGAAGCTTTCTTT; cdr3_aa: CSVDGSQSGSTEAFF
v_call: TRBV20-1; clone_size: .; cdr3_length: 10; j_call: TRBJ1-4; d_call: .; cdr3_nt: TGCAGTGCGACAAGGGAAAAACTGTTTTTT; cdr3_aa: CSATREKLFF
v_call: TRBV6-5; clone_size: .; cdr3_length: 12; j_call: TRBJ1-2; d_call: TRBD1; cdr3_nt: TGTGCCAGCAGTCCTCCAGGGGGTGGCTACACCTTC; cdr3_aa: CASSPPGGGYTF
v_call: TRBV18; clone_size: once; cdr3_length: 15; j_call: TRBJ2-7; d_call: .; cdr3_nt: TGTGCCAGCTCACCCGACGCGACTAGCTCCTACGAGCAGTACTTC; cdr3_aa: CASSPDATSSYEQYF
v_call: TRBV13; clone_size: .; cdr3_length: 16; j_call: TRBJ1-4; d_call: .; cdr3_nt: TGTGCCAGCAGCCTAGGGGGAGGACAAGGGGATGAAAAACTGTTTTTT; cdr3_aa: CASSLGGGQGDEKLFF
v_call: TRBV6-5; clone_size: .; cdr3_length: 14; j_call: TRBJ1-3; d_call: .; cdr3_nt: TGTGCCAGCAGTTACAAGGGGCCGGGAAACACCATATATTTT; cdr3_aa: CASSYKGPGNTIYF
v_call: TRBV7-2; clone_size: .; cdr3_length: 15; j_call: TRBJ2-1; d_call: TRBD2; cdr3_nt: TGTGCCAGCAGCTTCTATAGCGGGGGGGACAATGAGCAGTTCTTC; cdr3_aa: CASSFYSGGDNEQFF
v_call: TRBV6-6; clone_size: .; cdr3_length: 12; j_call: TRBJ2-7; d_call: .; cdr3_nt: TGTGCCAGCAGTTACTCATTATACGAGCAGTACTTC; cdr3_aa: CASSYSLYEQYF
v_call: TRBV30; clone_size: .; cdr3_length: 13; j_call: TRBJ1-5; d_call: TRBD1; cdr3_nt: TGTGCCTGCAGACAGGGTAGCAATCAGCCCCAGCATTTT; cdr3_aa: CACRQGSNQPQHF
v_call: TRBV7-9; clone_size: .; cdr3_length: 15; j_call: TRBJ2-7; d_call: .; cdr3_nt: TGTGCCAGCAGCCCACCCCGAGGACTGGGCTACGAGCAGTACTTC; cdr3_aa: CASSPPRGLGYEQYF
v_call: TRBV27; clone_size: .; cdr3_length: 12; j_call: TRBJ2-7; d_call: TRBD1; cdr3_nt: TGTGCCAGCGGTAGACAGGGATGGGAGCAGTACTTC; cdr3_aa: CASGRQGWEQYF
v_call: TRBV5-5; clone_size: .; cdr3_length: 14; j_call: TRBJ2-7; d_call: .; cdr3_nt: TGTGCCAGCAGCTTGCCAGGGTTGCACTACGAGCAGTACTTC; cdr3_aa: CASSLPGLHYEQYF
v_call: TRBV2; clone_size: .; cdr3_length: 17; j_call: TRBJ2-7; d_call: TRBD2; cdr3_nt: TGTGCCAGCAGTTTAAAACTAGCGGGAGGGTCCCCCTACGAGCAGTACTTC; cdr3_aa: CASSLKLAGGSPYEQYF
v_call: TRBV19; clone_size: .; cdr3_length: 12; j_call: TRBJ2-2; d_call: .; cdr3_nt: TGTGCCAGTAGTACGTCATCGGTAGAGCTGTTTTTT; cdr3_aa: CASSTSSVELFF
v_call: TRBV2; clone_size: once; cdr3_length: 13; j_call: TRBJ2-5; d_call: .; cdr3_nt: TGTGCCAGCAGTCGCCGGGGAAGAGAGACCCAGTACTTC; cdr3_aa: CASSRRGRETQYF
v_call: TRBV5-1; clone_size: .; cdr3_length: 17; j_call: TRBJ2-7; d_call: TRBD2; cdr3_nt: TGCGCCAGCAGCTTGGGGAGCCGAGCGGGAGGGTTTAACGAGCAGTACTTC; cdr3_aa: CASSLGSRAGGFNEQYF
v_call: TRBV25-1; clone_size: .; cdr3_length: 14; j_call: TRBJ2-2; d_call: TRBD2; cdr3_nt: TGTGCCAGCAGTGGCCTCGGGACTAGGGGGGAGCTGTTTTTT; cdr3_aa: CASSGLGTRGELFF
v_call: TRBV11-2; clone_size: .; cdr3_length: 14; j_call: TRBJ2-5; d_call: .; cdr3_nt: TGTGCCAGCAGTGCTGGAAGCGGACAAGAGACCCAGTACTTC; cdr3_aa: CASSAGSGQETQYF
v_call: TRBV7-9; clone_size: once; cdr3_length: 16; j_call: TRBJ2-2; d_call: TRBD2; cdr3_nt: TGTGCCAGCACCCCTCGCCTGGGACTAGCCACCGGGGAGCTGTTTTTT; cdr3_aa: CASTPRLGLATGELFF
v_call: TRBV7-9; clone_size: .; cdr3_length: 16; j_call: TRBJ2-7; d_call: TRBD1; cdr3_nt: TGTGCCAGCAGCCTCCGGGACAGGGGAAGGTCCTACGAGCAGTACTTC; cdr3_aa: CASSLRDRGRSYEQYF
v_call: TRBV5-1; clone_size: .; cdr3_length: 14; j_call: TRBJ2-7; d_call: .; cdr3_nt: TGCGCCAGCAGCCAATACGACAGGAGGAACGAGCAGTACTTC; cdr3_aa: CASSQYDRRNEQYF
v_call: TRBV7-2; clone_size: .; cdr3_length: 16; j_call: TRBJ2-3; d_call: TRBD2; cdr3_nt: TGTGCCAGCAGCTTAACTAGCGGGAGTTACACAGATACGCAGTATTTT; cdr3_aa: CASSLTSGSYTDTQYF
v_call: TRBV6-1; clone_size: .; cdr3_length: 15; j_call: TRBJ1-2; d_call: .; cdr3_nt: TGTGCCAGCAGGCCCGGGGGGGCCGCCATATATGGCTACACCTTC; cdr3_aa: CASRPGGAAIYGYTF
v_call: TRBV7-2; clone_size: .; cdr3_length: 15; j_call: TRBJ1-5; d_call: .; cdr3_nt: TGTGCCAGCAGCTTAGACGGCAGGCCCTATCAGCCCCAGCATTTT; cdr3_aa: CASSLDGRPYQPQHF
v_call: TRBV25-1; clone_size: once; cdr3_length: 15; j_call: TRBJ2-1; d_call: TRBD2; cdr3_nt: TGTGCCAGCAGTGGCCTAGCGGCCCCCGGAGATGAGCAGTTCTTC; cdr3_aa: CASSGLAAPGDEQFF
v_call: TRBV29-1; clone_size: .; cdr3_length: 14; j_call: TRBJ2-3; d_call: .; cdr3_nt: TGCAGCGTTGAAGAGGCAGGAGGCATCCCCTATCAGTATTTT; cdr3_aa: CSVEEAGGIPYQYF
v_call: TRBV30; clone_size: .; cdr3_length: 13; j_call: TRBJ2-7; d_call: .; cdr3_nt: TGTGCCTGGAGTGTGGTCCTTCAGGGTGAGCAGTACTTC; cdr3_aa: CAWSVVLQGEQYF
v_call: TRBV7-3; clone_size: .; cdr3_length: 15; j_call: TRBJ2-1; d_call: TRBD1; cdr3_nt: TGTGCCAGCAGCCCAAGAGGACAGGGTGGCAATGAGCAGTTCTTC; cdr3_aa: CASSPRGQGGNEQFF
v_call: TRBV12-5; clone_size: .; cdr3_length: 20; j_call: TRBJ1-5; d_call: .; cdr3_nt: TGTGCTAGTGGTTTGGTATTAGGGCTAGTGGACAGACATAGCAATCAGCCCCAGCATTTT; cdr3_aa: CASGLVLGLVDRHSNQPQHF
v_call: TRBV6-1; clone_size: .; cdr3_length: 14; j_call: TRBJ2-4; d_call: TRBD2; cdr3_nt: TGTGCCAGCAGTGAAGGCGGGAGATCGAACATTCAGTACTTC; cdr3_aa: CASSEGGRSNIQYF
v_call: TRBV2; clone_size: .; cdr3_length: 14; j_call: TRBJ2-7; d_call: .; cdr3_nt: TGTGCCAGCAGGGGGGCTGGGGCTGCCTACGAGCAGTACTTC; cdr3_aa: CASRGAGAAYEQYF
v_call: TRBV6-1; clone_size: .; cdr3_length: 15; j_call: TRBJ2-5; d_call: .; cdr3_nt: TGTGCCAGCGGTGAGGGGATAGGGGCTCAAGAGACCCAGTACTTC; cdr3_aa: CASGEGIGAQETQYF
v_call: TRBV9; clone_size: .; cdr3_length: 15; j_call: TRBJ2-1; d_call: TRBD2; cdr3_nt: TGTGCCAGCAGCGTAGAGGGACTAGCTCTTTCCGAGCAGTTCTTC; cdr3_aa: CASSVEGLALSEQFF
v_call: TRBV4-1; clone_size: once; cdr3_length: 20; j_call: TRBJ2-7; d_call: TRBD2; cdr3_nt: TGCGCCAGCAGCCAAGACTTTGGTCTAGCGGGGGTTGGGGAAGATGTAGAGCAGTACTTC; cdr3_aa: CASSQDFGLAGVGEDVEQYF
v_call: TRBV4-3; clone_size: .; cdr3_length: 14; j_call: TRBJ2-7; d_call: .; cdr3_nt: TGCGCCAGCAGCCAAGTTCAGGGGTATCACGAGCAGTACTTC; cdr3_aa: CASSQVQGYHEQYF
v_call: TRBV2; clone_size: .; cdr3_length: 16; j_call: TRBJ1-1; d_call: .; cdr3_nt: TGTGCCAGCAGTGATTTCATGGCTCTCGGGGACACTGAAGCTTTCTTT; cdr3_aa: CASSDFMALGDTEAFF
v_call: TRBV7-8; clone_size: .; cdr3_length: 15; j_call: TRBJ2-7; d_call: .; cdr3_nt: TGTGCCAGCAGCTTAAGTGGGAGTCCCATTTACGAGCAGTACTTC; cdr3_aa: CASSLSGSPIYEQYF
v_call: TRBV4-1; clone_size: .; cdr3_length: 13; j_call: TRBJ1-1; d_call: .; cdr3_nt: TGCGCCAGCAGCCAAGTTCAGGTGGCCGAAGCTTTCTTT; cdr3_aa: CASSQVQVAEAFF
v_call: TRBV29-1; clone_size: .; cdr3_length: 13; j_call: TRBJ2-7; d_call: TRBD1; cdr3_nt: TGCAGCGTAATAGGACAGGGGGCTTACGAGCAGTACTTC; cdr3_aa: CSVIGQGAYEQYF
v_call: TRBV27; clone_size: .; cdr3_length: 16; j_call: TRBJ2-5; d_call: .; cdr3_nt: TGTGCCAGCAGTTTAGCCAAACCAAACACCCAAGAGACCCAGTACTTC; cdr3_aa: CASSLAKPNTQETQYF
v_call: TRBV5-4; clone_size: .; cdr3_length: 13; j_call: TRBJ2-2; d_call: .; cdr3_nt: TGTGCCAGCACCGGGAGCGGAACCGGGGAGCTGTTTTTT; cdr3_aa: CASTGSGTGELFF